The clone carrying this T cell receptor (beta chain) was seen many times. The antigen is undetermined. This entry is derived from a study of CD8 T cells in ankylosing spondylitis. This CDR3 is built from 15 residues. Between the trimmed V and J ends, which lost 4 bases and 2 bases, there was a span of 15 bases. CDR1 is SQVTM and CDR2 is ANQGSEA in the germline V gene. Study conclusions and caveats: Among TCR beta sequences, a motif of several highly homologous variants appeared characteristic of ankylosing spondylitis blood. Disease-linked clones had a CD8+ phenotype and relatively low frequency in peripheral blood. Past studies reported some motif variants in reactive arthritis synovial fluid and blood.

As the method for making TCR beta libraries, quantitative 5'-RACE with molecular barcodes was used. TCRdb processed the 5' RACE reads anew with MiXCR; each CDR3 protein has one entry. The data show 700,000 to 1,000,000 distinct CDR3 sequences, with approximately 10% seen just once and roughly 0.51% held by the top ten. The sample taken for sequencing was blood, either unsorted or a sorted T cell fraction (not recorded which). This clonotype originated in a male donor with ankylosing spondylitis. The chain is built from TRBV29-1 and TRBJ2-1; no clear D gene. The CDR3 DNA is TGCAGCGTTGGTTCGCGTTTGGCCCCCTACAATGAGCAGTTCTTC. Translation: CSVGSRLAPYNEQFF.